Following are 10 T cell receptor beta chains from one sample sequenced in a study of somatic mutations in cytotoxic T cells in rheumatoid arthritis. The repertoire was sequenced with immunoSEQ multiplex PCR; TCRdb's copy has only in-frame clones and lacks some. The sample lists about 11,000 clones; roughly four fifths were seen once. Sequencing was done on a sample of CD8+ T cells sorted from blood. The receptors shown here come from a woman aged 40 to 50 in good health.

This clone has only one observation. The rearrangement uses TRBV25-1 and TRBJ2-1, with no clear D. The length of the CDR3 is 13 residues. CDR1 and CDR2 from the germline V gene are MGHDK and SYGVNS. Deletions cut 5 bases from V and 6 bases from J, with 11 bases between. The CDR3: CASSSWFRNEQFF. DNA for the CDR3: TGTGCCAGCAGTAGCTGGTTCCGCAATGAGCAGTTCTTC. Together with reference TRBV25-1 and TRBJ2-1, the CDR3 gives the full variable domain: EADIYQTPRYLVIGTGKKITLECSQTMGHDKMYWYQQDPGMELHLIHYSYGVNSTEKGDLSSESTVSRIRTEHFPLTLESARPSHTSQYLCASSSWFRNEQFFGPGTRLTVL.

The V call is TRBV9, the J call TRBJ1-1; D might be TRBD1 (5 bases). Trimming pared 0 bases from V and 2 bases from J, leaving 11 bases between. This CDR3 is built from 15 residues. Germline V gene sequence: CDR1 SGDLS, CDR2 YYNGEE. In nucleotides, the CDR3 is TGTGCCAGCAGCGTAGCCGATAGGGACAACACTGAAGCTTTCTTT. Its translation: CASSVADRDNTEAFF.

The rearrangement uses TRBV28 and TRBJ1-4; possibly TRBD1 for D (6 bases). V was clipped by 2 bases and J by 7 bases, with 11 bases between them. The V gene's germline CDR1 is MDHEN and CDR2 SYDVKM. This CDR3 has 14 amino acids. The CDR3 DNA sequence: TGTGCCAGCAGTTTACCTGGGGGGCTTGAAAAACTGTTTTTT. Translated, it gives CASSLPGGLEKLFF. Using reference TRBV28 and TRBJ1-4 for the parts outside the CDR3, the full variable domain is DVKVTQSSRYLVKRTGEKVFLECVQDMDHENMFWYRQDPGLGLRLIYFSYDVKMKEKGDIPEGYSVSREKKERFSLILESASTNQTSMYLCASSLPGGLEKLFFGSGTQLSVL.

The chain uses TRBV18 and TRBJ2-1; D unresolved. Per the germline V gene, CDR1 is KGHSH and CDR2 is LQKENI. Trimming removed 2 bases at V and 4 bases at J, with 9 bases between. The length of the CDR3 is 14 residues. The CDR3 DNA reads as TGTGCCAGCTCACCAGCGTGGAGTTACAATGAGCAGTTCTTC. Protein product: CASSPAWSYNEQFF.

The chain uses TRBV28 and TRBJ1-2; D is ambiguous. Germline V gene data show CDR1 as MDHEN and CDR2 as SYDVKM. This CDR3 has 14 amino acids. V lost 4 bases to trimming and J lost 1 base, with 10 bases between them. The CDR3 DNA sequence: TGTGCCAGCAGTTACGGAGCGAGTAACTATGGCTACACCTTC. Protein product: CASSYGASNYGYTF.

The V and J genes are TRBV7-9 and TRBJ1-1; D unclear. Germline lookup yields CDR1 SEHNR and CDR2 FQNEAQ (reference sequence). CDR3 length: 11 amino acids. V was pared by 8 bases and J by 5 bases, with 9 bases between. This CDR3 is CASLGGTEAFF. The CDR3 DNA follows: TGTGCCAGCTTGGGTGGGACTGAAGCTTTCTTT.

The V and J genes are TRBV15 and TRBJ2-1; D might be TRBD2 (6 bases). The germline V gene has CDR1 LNHNV and CDR2 YYDKDF (reference sequence). The V end lost 3 bases, the J end lost 0 bases, and 9 bases lay between the germline ends. CDR3 length: 15 residues. CDR3 region: CATSSHGSSYNEQFF. In nucleotides, the CDR3 is TGTGCCACCAGCAGTCACGGGAGCTCCTACAATGAGCAGTTCTTC. The variable domain in full, with the rest retrieved from reference TRBV15 and TRBJ2-1, is DAMVIQNPRYQVTQFGKPVTLSCSQTLNHNVMYWYQQKSSQAPKLLFHYYDKDFNNEADTPDNFQSRRPNTSFCFLDIRSPGLGDTAMYLCATSSHGSSYNEQFFGPGTRLTVL.

This chain joins TRBV2 and TRBJ1-6, with 7 nucleotides matching TRBD1. With 9 bases clipped from V and 7 bases from J, the junction kept 6 bases outside the gene matches. The CDR3 runs 13 residues. CDR1 is SNHLY and CDR2 is FYNNEI in the germline V gene. The CDR3 nucleotides are TGTGCCAGTACCGGGACAGTCAATTCACCCCTCCACTTT. This gives the protein CASTGTVNSPLHF.

The V call is TRBV11-2, the J call TRBJ1-2; D possibly corresponds to TRBD1 (5 bases). The germline gives CDR1 SGHAT, CDR2 FQNNGV. The CDR3 length is 17 residues. Trimming left V 0 bases short and J 5 bases short, with 19 bases between. The CDR3 sequence is CASSLDPPTGGLYGYTF. The CDR3 DNA reads as TGTGCCAGCAGCTTAGATCCCCCGACTGGGGGACTATATGGCTACACCTTC.

V and J are TRBV10-3 and TRBJ2-5; 9 bases map to TRBD1. Germline V CDR1 and CDR2: ENHRY, SYGVKD. Trimming at V came to 2 bases and at J to 6 bases, leaving 10 bases not matched to a gene. The CDR3 is made up of 16 amino acids. CDR3 loop: CAISEPGTGSIQTQYF. The CDR3 DNA follows: TGTGCCATCAGTGAGCCAGGGACAGGGTCCATACAGACCCAGTACTTC.